These 11 T cell receptor beta chains originate from one sample sequenced in a study of blood T cell repertoires in COVID-19. Measured with immunoSEQ multiplex PCR; TCRdb has only the in-frame clones, and not every one. The sample contains approximately 110,000 clones, roughly 92% of which appear only once. The sample taken for sequencing was peripheral blood. These receptors came from a man in his fifties or sixties with COVID-19, enrolled during active disease.

The chain uses TRBV5-4 and TRBJ2-5, with 9 bases fitting TRBD1. CDR1 is SGHNT, CDR2 YYREEE, per germline (reference sequence). The CDR3 is made up of 14 amino acids. J lost 4 bases, V lost 0 bases, and 1 base had no gene match. CDR3 region: CASSLVDRGETQYF. The CDR3 DNA sequence: TGTGCCAGCAGCTTGGTGGACAGGGGAGAGACCCAGTACTTC.

This chain links TRBV19 with TRBJ2-5, with D possibly TRBD1 on 5 matching bases. The V end was cut by 6 bases, the J end by 4 bases, with 18 bases between. This CDR3 is 15 amino acids long. Germline CDR1 LNHDA, CDR2 SQIVND (reference sequence). The CDR3 nucleotides are TGTGCCAGTAGCCCTGGGGCAGCTAACCTAGAGACCCAGTACTTC. It codes for CASSPGAANLETQYF.

This rearrangement joins TRBV19 to TRBJ2-7; D is undetermined. There are 14 residues in the CDR3. The germline gives CDR1 LNHDA, CDR2 SQIVND (reference sequence). This CDR3 is CVRFFKLSSYEQYV. The CDR3 DNA is TGTGTCCGGTTTTTTAAGTTGAGCTCCTACGAGCAGTACGTC.

This clone was counted a single time. V gene TRBV5-1 combines with J gene TRBJ1-2; TRBD1 is a possible D gene (6 bases). This CDR3 is 12 amino acids long. The germline gives CDR1 SGHRS, CDR2 YFSETQ. V was trimmed by 4 bases and J by 6 bases, leaving 10 bases between them. As DNA, the CDR3 is TGCGCCAGCAGCAGCGGGGGGCATGGCTACACCTTC. This encodes CASSSGGHGYTF.

The J gene is TRBJ1-2, the V gene TRBV28, with TRBD1 as a possible D gene (5 bases). The CDR3 is 13 amino acids. The V and J ends lost 2 bases and 4 bases respectively, with 8 bases between them. CDR1 and CDR2 from the germline V gene are MDHEN and SYDVKM. The CDR3 nucleotides read TGTGCCAGCAGTTTACAGGGAGGCTATGGCTACACCTTC. Its protein is CASSLQGGYGYTF.

The V call is TRBV30, the J call TRBJ2-2, with 7 bases identical to TRBD2. The V gene's germline CDR1 is GTSNPN and CDR2 SVGIG (reference sequence). The CDR3 is 16 amino acids. V gave up 0 bases and J gave up 6 bases; unmatched junction bases: 10. DNA for the CDR3: TGTGCCTGGAGTGTGACCGGGACTACCGCCCCCGGGGAGCTGTTTTTT. It is translated as CAWSVTGTTAPGELFF. The entire variable domain, with the rest obtained from reference TRBV30 and TRBJ2-2, is as follows: SQTIHQWPATLVQPVGSPLSLECTVEGTSNPNLYWYRQAAGRGLQLLFYSVGIGQISSEVPQNLSASRPQDRQFILSSKKLLLSDSGFYLCAWSVTGTTAPGELFFGEGSRLTVL.

The chain links TRBV3-1 (or the pseudogene TRBV3-2) to TRBJ1-2; 7 bases are a match to TRBD1. V lost 4 bases, J lost 3 bases, and 2 bases stayed unmatched. The CDR3 is 13 residues long. Per the germline V gene, CDR1 is LGHDT and CDR2 is YNNKEL (reference sequence). The CDR3 region has the DNA TGTGCCAGCAGCCCAGACAGGGACTATGGCTACACCTTC. It encodes CASSPDRDYGYTF.

V and J are TRBV7-6 and TRBJ2-7, with D possibly matching TRBD2 (5 bases). Trimming took off 1 base at V and 1 base at J, with 11 bases between the two ends. Germline loops: CDR1 SGHVS, CDR2 FNYEAQ. The CDR3 has 15 amino acids. The chain's CDR3 is CASSLEAGGSYEQYF. In DNA, the CDR3 is TGTGCCAGCAGCTTAGAGGCAGGAGGATCCTACGAGCAGTACTTC.

V and J are TRBV3-1 (or the pseudogene TRBV3-2) and TRBJ1-2, with D maybe TRBD1 (5 bases). This CDR3 is built from 16 residues. V dropped 4 bases and J dropped 0 bases, with 15 bases sitting between them. Germline CDR1 LGHDT, CDR2 YNNKEL (reference sequence). In DNA form, the CDR3 reads TGTGCCAGCAGCCTCTCGGGGGGAGACTCTAACTATGGCTACACCTTC. Translating it yields CASSLSGGDSNYGYTF.

The V gene is TRBV6-5, the J gene TRBJ2-3; 8 positions match TRBD2. There are 15 residues in the CDR3. The V and J ends lost 6 bases and 2 bases, in that order; junction bases with no gene match: 7. Germline CDR1 MNHEY, CDR2 SVGAGI. CDR3 protein: CASRIELADTDTQYF. The CDR3 coding sequence is TGTGCCAGCAGAATCGAACTAGCGGACACAGATACGCAGTATTTT.

This sequence joins TRBV5-1 and TRBJ2-2, with D hard to call. V was cut by 0 bases and J by 3 bases, with 9 bases left in between. Germline assignment: CDR1 SGHRS and CDR2 YFSETQ. The CDR3 consists of 15 residues. CDR3: CASSLAQTHTGELFF. The CDR3 nucleotides are TGCGCCAGCAGCTTGGCACAGACCCACACCGGGGAGCTGTTTTTT.